The 27 T cell receptor beta chains below were found in one sample sequenced in a study of blood T cell repertoires in COVID-19. Assay used: immunoSEQ multiplex PCR; TCRdb lists only in-frame clones, some missing. The sample yields roughly 250,000 clones, roughly 80% seen once. The specimen sequenced was peripheral blood. The receptors shown here come from a woman in her sixties or seventies with active or convalescent COVID-19.

This chain joins TRBV27 and TRBJ2-5, with a weak D call TRBD1 (6 bases). Trimming cost V 4 bases and J 5 bases, with 17 bases left between them. The CDR3 is made up of 15 amino acids. In germline, CDR1 is MNHEY, CDR2 SMNVEV (reference sequence). The CDR3 DNA is TGTGCCAGCAGTTCCGATCAGGGGTCCTTGGAGACCCAGTACTTC. This encodes CASSSDQGSLETQYF.

V is TRBV28 and J is TRBJ2-3, with D perhaps matching TRBD1 (6 bases). The CDR3 spans 12 residues. Trimming took 6 bases from V and 6 from J, leaving 10 bases between them. The V gene's germline CDR1 is MDHEN and CDR2 SYDVKM. CDR3 in amino acids: CASRNRADTQYF. For the CDR3, the DNA is TGTGCCAGCAGGAACAGGGCGGATACGCAGTATTTT.

This clone was recorded a few times. The rearrangement joins TRBV11-3 to TRBJ2-5; 11 nucleotides match TRBD1. Germline assignment: CDR1 SGHNT and CDR2 YENEEA. The CDR3 has 16 amino acids. The V segment lost 5 bases and the J segment 5 bases; nucleotides outside the gene matches: 10. The CDR3 bases are TGTGCCAGCAGCGGATATGGACAGGGGGCACGGGAGACCCAGTACTTC. This sequence encodes CASSGYGQGARETQYF.

The CDR3 nucleotides read TGTGCCAGCAGCCAAGAAAGAACTAGCACAGATACGCAGTATTTT. This sequence encodes CASSQERTSTDTQYF. The J gene is TRBJ2-3, the V gene TRBV4-2; D is undetermined. CDR1 is LGHNA, CDR2 YNFKEQ, per germline. V lost 0 bases and J lost 0, with 7 bases in between. CDR3 length equals 15 residues.

The chain carries TRBV11-2 and TRBJ2-5; D is unclear. The V end was cut by 2 bases, the J end by 5 bases, with 6 bases between. The CDR3 runs 12 residues. Germline V gene lookup returns CDR1 SGHAT and CDR2 FQNNGV. CDR3 loop: CASSLIRETQYF. In DNA, the CDR3 is TGTGCCAGCAGCTTAATCCGGGAGACCCAGTACTTC.

This clone was recorded only once. The CDR3 DNA is TGTGCCAGCAGCCAACAGCAGGATCAGCCCCAGCATTTT. Its protein is CASSQQQDQPQHF. The chain carries TRBV3-1 (or the pseudogene TRBV3-2) and TRBJ1-5; no clear D. Trimming pared 2 bases from V and 5 bases from J, leaving 7 bases between. CDR1 and CDR2 (germline): LGHDT, YNNKEL (reference sequence). The CDR3 runs 13 residues.

This chain connects TRBV6-5 to TRBJ1-5; D is perhaps TRBD1 (6 bases). V was clipped by 8 bases and J by 3 bases, with 14 bases between them. Germline V gives CDR1 MNHEY, CDR2 SVGAGI. The CDR3 is 14 amino acids. The CDR3 DNA reads TGTGCCAGCGATCCAGGGGAATACAATCAGCCCCAGCATTTT. Amino acids: CASDPGEYNQPQHF.

The CDR3 DNA sequence: TGTGCCAGCAGTGGGGAGAGAGGCGAGCAGTACGTC. It encodes CASSGERGEQYV. The V and J genes are TRBV4-2 and TRBJ2-7, with D maybe TRBD2 (5 bases). Germline V lookup: CDR1 LGHNA, CDR2 YNFKEQ. This CDR3 is built from 12 residues. Trimming took off 6 bases at V and 6 bases at J, with 12 bases between the two ends.

The rearrangement joins TRBV5-1 to TRBJ2-2; D may be TRBD2 (5 bases). The CDR3 covers 16 residues. V was clipped by 0 bases and J by 0 bases, with 9 bases between them. Germline loops: CDR1 SGHRS, CDR2 YFSETQ. This CDR3 is CASSLVRGTNTGELFF. CDR3 DNA: TGCGCCAGCAGCTTGGTTCGGGGTACGAACACCGGGGAGCTGTTTTTT.

V is TRBV27 and J is TRBJ2-2; 15 bases fit TRBD2. The germline V gene encodes CDR1 MNHEY and CDR2 SMNVEV (reference sequence). The J segment lost 4 bases and the V segment lost 3 bases, leaving 6 bases of the junction unmatched. This CDR3 comprises 18 residues. The CDR3 region has the DNA TGTGCCAGCAGTTTTGGACTAGCGGGAGGGCCAACCACCGGGGAGCTGTTTTTT. Its translation is CASSFGLAGGPTTGELFF.

The V and J genes are TRBV4-2 and TRBJ1-1, with 10 nucleotides matching TRBD1. The CDR3 sequence is 15 residues long. Germline V gene sequence: CDR1 LGHNA, CDR2 YNFKEQ. J lost 5 bases, V lost 1 base, and 4 bases had no gene match. The CDR3 loop reads CASSQGRDRGTEAFF. The CDR3 DNA reads TGTGCCAGCAGCCAAGGCCGGGACAGGGGAACTGAAGCTTTCTTT.

The chain has TRBV5-4 and TRBJ2-7; 9 bases match TRBD1. Germline CDR1 and CDR2: SGHNT and YYREEE (reference sequence). CDR3 size: 14 residues. Trimming at V came to 4 bases and at J to 2 bases, leaving 4 bases not matched to a gene. CDR3 in amino acids: CASSHRDRAYEQYF. DNA of the CDR3: TGTGCCAGCAGCCACCGGGACAGGGCCTACGAGCAGTACTTC. Supplemented by reference TRBV5-4 and TRBJ2-7, the full variable domain reads ETGVTQSPTHLIKTRGQQVTLRCSSQSGHNTVSWYQQALGQGPQFIFQYYREEENGRGNFPPRFSGLQFPNYSSELNVNALELDDSALYLCASSHRDRAYEQYFGPGTRLTVT.

This clone was picked up a small number of times. The chain combines TRBV7-9 with TRBJ1-1; tentatively, D is TRBD1 (5 bases). The germline V gene has CDR1 SEHNR and CDR2 FQNEAQ (reference sequence). Trimming stripped 1 base from V and 2 bases from J, with 11 bases between. The CDR3 has 15 residues. CDR3 residues: CASSLGRGPNTEAFF. CDR3 coding DNA: TGTGCCAGCAGCTTAGGGCGGGGACCTAACACTGAAGCTTTCTTT.

This clone was seen once. V gene TRBV14 combines with J gene TRBJ1-2; D not resolved. V was trimmed by 4 bases and J by 8 bases, leaving 14 bases between them. CDR1 and CDR2 (germline): SGHDN, FVKESK. The CDR3 loop spans 13 amino acids. CDR3 DNA: TGTGCCAGCAGCCCCACTAGTGCGGGAGGCTACACCTTC. Amino acids: CASSPTSAGGYTF.

The chain links TRBV6-5 to TRBJ2-7, with D perhaps matching TRBD1 (6 bases). Trimming left V 7 bases short and J 2 bases short, with 15 bases between. Germline CDR1 and CDR2: MNHEY and SVGAGI. This CDR3 region has 14 residues. The CDR3 sequence is CASTSRDIAYEQYF. CDR3 bases: TGTGCCAGCACTTCCCGGGACATTGCCTACGAGCAGTACTTC.

This CDR3 is CASSFSGSSYNEQFF. The CDR3 DNA follows: TGTGCCAGCAGCTTTAGCGGGAGCTCCTACAATGAGCAGTTCTTC. J is TRBJ2-1 and V is TRBV5-5, with TRBD2 matching over 9 bases. This CDR3 contains 15 residues. V lost 2 bases, J lost 0 bases, and 0 bases stayed unmatched. Germline V gene sequence: CDR1 SGHKS, CDR2 YYEKEE (reference sequence).

The chain uses TRBV2 and TRBJ2-2, with 7 bases that match TRBD1. With 5 bases clipped from V and 4 bases from J, the junction kept 7 bases outside the gene matches. The CDR3 has 15 residues. Germline V gives CDR1 SNHLY, CDR2 FYNNEI. CDR3: CASSLRQGSTGELFF. The CDR3 DNA follows: TGTGCCAGCAGTCTCAGACAGGGTAGCACCGGGGAGCTGTTTTTT.

The table lists this clone with a count of one. One end of the junction does not line up with germline, which may come from a read error. V is TRBV18 and J is TRBJ2-2, with D hard to call. The CDR3 spans 14 residues. CDR1 and CDR2 (germline): KGHSH, LQKENI. DNA for the CDR3: TGTGCCAGCTCATCACCCACGGTCACCGGGGAGCTGTTTTTT. Residues: CASSSPTVTGELFF.

This clone was observed once. The rearrangement uses TRBV19 and TRBJ1-4, with no clear D. CDR3 length: 13 amino acids. V shed 6 bases and J shed 7 bases, with 12 bases lying between them. Germline-derived CDR1 and CDR2 are LNHDA and SQIVND (reference sequence). CDR3 in DNA: TGTGCCAGTAGCCTAGGTACTTCTGAAAAACTGTTTTTT. As protein: CASSLGTSEKLFF. Combining the CDR3 with reference TRBV19 and TRBJ1-4 gives the whole variable domain DGGITQSPKYLFRKEGQNVTLSCEQNLNHDAMYWYRQDPGQGLRLIYYSQIVNDFQKGDIAEGYSVSREKKESFPLTVTSAQKNPTAFYLCASSLGTSEKLFFGSGTQLSVL.

This chain joins TRBV12-3 or TRBV12-4 and TRBJ2-2, with D possibly TRBD2 on 6 matching bases. V lost 6 bases and J lost 7, with 9 bases in between. The CDR3 sequence is 12 residues long. DNA of the CDR3: TGTGCCAGCAGCAGCGGGCTCGGGGAGCTGTTTTTT. Its translation: CASSSGLGELFF.

The chain has TRBV11-3 and TRBJ2-2; D possibly corresponds to TRBD1 (5 bases). Germline V gene data show CDR1 as SGHNT and CDR2 as YENEEA. The length of the CDR3 is 15 residues. Trimming pared 5 bases from V and 4 bases from J, leaving 14 bases between. CDR3 bases: TGTGCCAGCAGCCAGGGCCGGGTTGGCACCGGGGAGCTGTTTTTT. It specifies CASSQGRVGTGELFF.

This chain joins TRBV6-1 and TRBJ2-7, with 8 positions matching TRBD1. This CDR3 region has 15 residues. J lost 7 bases, V lost 2 bases, and 10 bases had no gene match. CDR1 and CDR2 (germline): MNHNS, SASEGT. The CDR3 reads CASSEPTGALGEQYF. Here the CDR3 DNA reads TGTGCCAGCAGTGAACCGACAGGGGCATTGGGAGAGCAGTACTTC.

The chain carries TRBV19 and TRBJ1-1; a possible D gene is TRBD1 (6 bases). This CDR3 contains 16 residues. V gave up 5 bases and J gave up 4 bases, with 20 bases separating them. The germline gives CDR1 LNHDA, CDR2 SQIVND (reference sequence). Written as DNA, the CDR3 is TGTGCCAGTAGTTCCCAAGCTATCAGGGGTGGCACTGAAGCTTTCTTT. Protein sequence: CASSSQAIRGGTEAFF.

The chain recombines TRBV29-1 with TRBJ2-2, with 11 bases that match TRBD1. V was clipped by 6 bases and J by 6 bases; unmatched bases: 3. Germline lookup yields CDR1 SQVTM and CDR2 ANQGSEA. The CDR3 has 13 residues. CDR3 loop: CSVPGQGAGELFF. The DNA for the CDR3 is TGCAGCGTCCCGGGACAGGGGGCCGGGGAGCTGTTTTTT.

This clone has more than one count but fewer than ten. The J gene is TRBJ2-2, the V gene TRBV15; TRBD1 matches 9 bases. Germline assignment: CDR1 LNHNV and CDR2 YYDKDF (reference sequence). Losses at the gene ends were 4 bases for V and 9 bases for J; bases not matched to a gene: 6. The CDR3 contains 14 residues. For the CDR3, the DNA is TGTGCCACCAGCATGAACAGGGGGCGGAGGGAGCTGTTTTTT. Its protein product is CATSMNRGRRELFF.

This clone appeared many times. The V call is TRBV7-9, the J call TRBJ2-5; 10 bases fit TRBD1. There are 16 residues in the CDR3. In germline, CDR1 is SEHNR, CDR2 FQNEAQ (reference sequence). Losses at the gene ends were 5 bases for V and 4 bases for J; bases not matched to a gene: 10. Here the CDR3 reads CASSPLGQGNRETQYF. For the CDR3, the DNA is TGTGCCAGCAGCCCTTTGGGACAGGGGAATAGAGAGACCCAGTACTTC.

The genes are TRBV11-3 and TRBJ1-2; D is unresolved. From germline, CDR1 is SGHNT and CDR2 YENEEA. Trimming took 5 bases from V and 3 from J, leaving 16 bases between them. This CDR3 is built from 15 residues. DNA for the CDR3: TGTGCCAGCAGCCCGGACTCCCGAGGATACTATGGCTACACCTTC. Translating gives CASSPDSRGYYGYTF.